This T cell receptor beta chain originates from a study of CD8 T cells in ankylosing spondylitis. Study results and caveats: Typical of ankylosing spondylitis blood, it appeared, was a TCR beta motif of roughly eight highly homologous variants.

This clonotype was seen more than once but under ten times. Antigen unknown. V gave up 1 base and J gave up 1 base; unmatched junction bases: 6. Germline CDR1 is SGHDT and CDR2 is YYEEEE. CDR3 size: 18 residues. One entry per CDR3 protein, called by TCRdb with MiXCR from the 5' RACE reads. Among about 450,000 distinct CDR3 sequences listed, roughly a quarter were seen once. The material sequenced was blood, either unsorted or a sorted T cell fraction (not recorded which). The rearrangement uses TRBV5-6 and TRBJ2-1; 12 bases are a match to TRBD2. The sequence was collected from a male donor with ankylosing spondylitis. The CDR3 loop is CASSLYLAGGESYNEQFF. The DNA of the CDR3 is TGTGCCAGCAGCTTGTACCTAGCGGGAGGGGAGTCCTACAATGAGCAGTTCTTC. The full variable domain, completed using reference TRBV5-6 and TRBJ2-1, is DAGVTQSPTHLIKTRGQQVTLRCSPKSGHDTVSWYQQALGQGPQFIFQYYEEEERQRGNFPDRFSGHQFPNYSSELNVNALLLGDSALYLCASSLYLAGGESYNEQFFGPGTRLTVL.